The T cell receptor beta chain under discussion was sequenced for a study of blood T cell repertoires in COVID-19. The Seattle patients joined while their infection was active and were tracked longitudinally afterward. In the original analysis: Amplification of reference gene primers was used by the study to estimate nucleated cell counts. Produced via immunoSEQ multiplex PCR; TCRdb's table is partial and in-frame only. That table is the source of V, J and clone size, and D and trimming were worked out from the DNA. The sample carries some 200,000 clones, about 83% recorded once. This CDR3 has 16 residues. The V end lost 2 bases, the J end lost 5 bases, and 18 bases lay between the germline ends. Per the germline V gene, CDR1 is KGHSH and CDR2 is LQKENI.

Sequences were obtained from peripheral blood. This TCR was sampled from a young woman with COVID-19, enrolled during active disease. This chain uses TRBV18 with TRBJ1-1; D might be TRBD1 (6 bases). The CDR3 sequence is CASSPSVGGARTEAFF. The CDR3 nucleotides are TGTGCCAGCTCACCATCGGTTGGGGGGGCGAGAACTGAAGCTTTCTTT.